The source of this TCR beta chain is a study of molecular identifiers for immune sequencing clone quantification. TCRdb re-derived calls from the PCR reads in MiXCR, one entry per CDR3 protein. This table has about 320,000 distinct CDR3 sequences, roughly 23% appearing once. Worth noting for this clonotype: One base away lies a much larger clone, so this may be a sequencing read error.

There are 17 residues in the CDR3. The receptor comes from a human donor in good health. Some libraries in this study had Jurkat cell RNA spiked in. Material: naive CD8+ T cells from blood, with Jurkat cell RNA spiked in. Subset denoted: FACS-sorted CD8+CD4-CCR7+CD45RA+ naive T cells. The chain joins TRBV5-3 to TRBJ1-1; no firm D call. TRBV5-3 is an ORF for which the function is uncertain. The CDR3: CVSSLWASLYMNTEAFF. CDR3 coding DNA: TGTGTCAGCAGCTTGTGGGCCTCCCTATACATGAACACTGAAGCTTTCTTT.